Presented here are 21 T cell receptor beta chains from one specimen sequenced in a study of T cells in localized non-small cell lung cancer. Here immunoSEQ multiplex PCR was the method, and the copy in TCRdb shows in-frame clones only, minus some. The table records 45,000 to 55,000 clones, 75% to 90% of them present only once. Sequences were derived from peripheral blood, sampled before any cancer treatment. These TCRs come from a male donor at least 60 years old with stage III squamous cell lung carcinoma.

This chain links TRBV18 with TRBJ1-4, with no clear D. The CDR3 loop spans 17 amino acids. Per germline, CDR1 KGHSH and CDR2 LQKENI. V shed 6 bases and J shed 0 bases, with 17 bases lying between them. The CDR3 loop is CASSPLGVVATNEKLFF. CDR3 DNA: TGTGCCAGCTCCCCCCTCGGGGTGGTTGCAACTAATGAAAAACTGTTTTTT.

The rearrangement links TRBV27 to TRBJ1-2; D uncertain. Deletions cut 6 bases from V and 4 bases from J, with 21 bases between. Germline assignment: CDR1 MNHEY and CDR2 SMNVEV (reference sequence). The CDR3 consists of 16 residues. CDR3 residues: CASSTAPGSGSYGYTF. The DNA of the CDR3 is TGTGCCAGCAGCACCGCTCCCGGGTCGGGGAGCTATGGCTACACCTTC.

The gene calls are TRBV14 and TRBJ1-3, with unresolved D. Per the germline V gene, CDR1 is SGHDN and CDR2 is FVKESK. Trimming pared 5 bases from V and 7 bases from J, leaving 9 bases between. This CDR3 has 12 amino acids. CDR3 DNA sequence: TGTGCCAGCAGCAAAAAGCCGAACACCATATATTTT. Its protein product is CASSKKPNTIYF.

This chain connects TRBV2 to TRBJ2-1, with D perhaps TRBD1 or TRBD2 (7 bases each). The CDR3 covers 16 residues. Deletions cut 6 bases from V and 4 bases from J, with 19 bases between. CDR1 is SNHLY and CDR2 is FYNNEI in the germline V gene. CDR3 amino acids: CASRYAGRGPYNEQFF. In DNA form, the CDR3 reads TGTGCCAGCAGATATGCGGGGAGGGGGCCTTACAATGAGCAGTTCTTC.

CDR3 sequence reads: CASSGTTREQYF. The CDR3 coding sequence is TGTGCCAGCAGTGGGACTACTCGGGAGCAGTACTTC. V is TRBV6-1 and J is TRBJ2-7; D possibly corresponds to TRBD2 (6 bases). Germline assignment: CDR1 MNHNS and CDR2 SASEGT. This CDR3 is built from 12 residues. Trimming stripped 4 bases from V and 7 bases from J, with 11 bases between.

The CDR3 DNA reads as TGTGCCAGCTCTCAATCAGGGGGCTATGGAAGCACTGAAGCTTTCTTT. This codes for CASSQSGGYGSTEAFF. This chain uses TRBV18 with TRBJ1-1; 8 nucleotides agree with TRBD1. The CDR3 covers 16 residues. Germline loops: CDR1 KGHSH, CDR2 LQKENI. V gave up 6 bases and J gave up 4 bases; unmatched junction bases: 13. Drawing the rest from reference TRBV18 and TRBJ1-1, the complete variable domain is NAGVMQNPRHLVRRRGQEARLRCSPMKGHSHVYWYRQLPEEGLKFMVYLQKENIIDESGMPKERFSAEFPKEGPSILRIQQVVRGDSAAYFCASSQSGGYGSTEAFFGQGTRLTVV.

The V call is TRBV5-1, the J call TRBJ2-7, with 12 positions matching TRBD1. The trim removed 3 bases at V and 2 bases at J, leaving 6 bases unmatched. The germline V gene has CDR1 SGHRS and CDR2 YFSETQ. The CDR3 extends over 16 amino acids. The CDR3 protein is CASSSGQGANAYEQYF. In nucleotides, the CDR3 is TGCGCCAGCAGCTCGGGACAGGGGGCGAACGCCTACGAGCAGTACTTC.

This chain uses TRBV27 with TRBJ1-2, with D maybe TRBD1 (5 bases). Germline V gene sequence: CDR1 MNHEY, CDR2 SMNVEV (reference sequence). This CDR3 is 15 amino acids long. The V gene lost 5 bases and the J gene lost 0 bases, with 13 bases spanning the gap. The CDR3 loop is CASSPRDGANYGYTF. As DNA, the CDR3 is TGTGCCAGCAGTCCACGGGACGGAGCTAACTATGGCTACACCTTC.

J is TRBJ2-1 and V is TRBV9; TRBD1 might be the D (6 bases). V dropped 3 bases and J dropped 6 bases, with 13 bases sitting between them. This CDR3 contains 14 residues. Per the germline V gene, CDR1 is SGDLS and CDR2 is YYNGEE. CDR3 coding DNA: TGTGCCAGCAGCGCCCGGACAGCCCGCAATGAGCAGTTCTTC. Amino acids: CASSARTARNEQFF.

The V call is TRBV5-1, the J call TRBJ2-3, with a tentative D call TRBD1 (5 bases). The V and J ends lost 10 bases and 0 bases respectively, with 18 bases between them. Germline-derived CDR1 and CDR2 are SGHRS and YFSETQ. This CDR3 comprises 15 residues. In DNA form, the CDR3 reads TGCGCCTCGCGAGGACACACTACTAGCACAGATACGCAGTATTTT. Translated: CASRGHTTSTDTQYF.

This chain connects TRBV2 to TRBJ1-5, with no clear D. The CDR3 covers 14 residues. Deletions cut 4 bases from V and 7 bases from J, with 14 bases between. In germline, CDR1 is SNHLY, CDR2 FYNNEI. The CDR3 reads CASSGTSEIQPQHF. The CDR3 DNA reads as TGTGCCAGCAGTGGCACCTCCGAAATCCAGCCCCAGCATTTT.

V usage is TRBV27 and J usage is TRBJ2-1; D might be TRBD1 or TRBD2, each matching 5 bases. V shed 5 bases and J shed 4 bases, with 21 bases lying between them. The CDR3 spans 17 residues. CDR1 is MNHEY and CDR2 is SMNVEV in the germline V gene (reference sequence). In DNA, the CDR3 is TGTGCCAGCAGTACTTATTCCGGGACGGGTTTATACAATGAGCAGTTCTTC. As protein: CASSTYSGTGLYNEQFF.

V and J are TRBV28 and TRBJ1-2; D perhaps matches TRBD1 (5 bases). V lost 4 bases to trimming and J lost 4 bases, with 10 bases between them. This CDR3 has 13 residues. Germline values: CDR1 MDHEN, CDR2 SYDVKM. The DNA of the CDR3 is TGTGCCAGCAGTTCGGGGGATGGCTATGGCTACACCTTC. It is translated as CASSSGDGYGYTF.

The chain recombines TRBV7-9 with TRBJ2-5; D not resolved. Germline V gene lookup returns CDR1 SEHNR and CDR2 FQNEAQ (reference sequence). This CDR3 region has 13 residues. The V gene lost 3 bases and the J gene lost 3 bases, with 8 bases spanning the gap. Here the CDR3 DNA reads TGTGCCAGCAGCTTCGGCGGCGAAGAGACCCAGTACTTC. Protein product: CASSFGGEETQYF.

The genes are TRBV27 and TRBJ1-1; D might be TRBD1 (6 bases). Trimming shortened V by 2 bases and J by 4 bases, and 14 bases separated the two germline ends. The germline V gene encodes CDR1 MNHEY and CDR2 SMNVEV (reference sequence). This CDR3 has 15 residues. The CDR3 nucleotides read TGTGCCAGCAGTTTAATCTCAGGGGCGGGCACTGAAGCTTTCTTT. Its translation: CASSLISGAGTEAFF.

This clone was counted only a few times. The chain is built from TRBV7-9 and TRBJ2-5, with 7 positions matching TRBD1. There are 13 residues in the CDR3. CDR1 and CDR2 from the germline V gene are SEHNR and FQNEAQ (reference sequence). Losses at the gene ends were 10 bases for V and 5 bases for J; bases not matched to a gene: 10. The CDR3 bases are TGTGCCACGGAAAGGGGGCGTTTGGAGACCCAGTACTTC. This translates into CATERGRLETQYF. The variable domain in full, with the rest retrieved from reference TRBV7-9 and TRBJ2-5, is DTGVSQNPRHKITKRGQNVTFRCDPISEHNRLYWYRQTLGQGPEFLTYFQNEAQLEKSRLLSDRFSAERPKGSFSTLEIQRTEQGDSAMYLCATERGRLETQYFGPGTRLLVL.

The V call is TRBV29-1, the J call TRBJ2-1; TRBD1 might be the D (6 bases). The V gene's germline CDR1 is SQVTM and CDR2 ANQGSEA. The CDR3 has 12 residues. V was cut by 7 bases and J by 7 bases, with 14 bases left in between. CDR3 loop: CSAARGSNEQFF. CDR3 DNA: TGCAGCGCAGCGAGGGGGTCAAATGAGCAGTTCTTC.

The V call is TRBV6-1, the J call TRBJ1-1; D unresolved. Germline CDR1 is MNHNS and CDR2 is SASEGT. The V gene lost 0 bases and the J gene lost 2 bases, with 4 bases spanning the gap. This CDR3 contains 13 residues. CDR3 protein: CASSEAENTEAFF. In DNA, the CDR3 is TGTGCCAGCAGTGAAGCAGAAAACACTGAAGCTTTCTTT.

The chain combines TRBV5-4 with TRBJ2-2; D is unresolved. The germline CDR1 and CDR2 sequences are SGHNT and YYREEE (reference sequence). V gave up 1 base and J gave up 2 bases, with 12 bases separating them. CDR3 size: 16 residues. DNA of the CDR3: TGTGCCAGCAGCTTGTATCGGCTCGAAAACACCGGGGAGCTGTTTTTT. This encodes CASSLYRLENTGELFF.

Notes on this clone: One end of the junction does not line up with germline, which may come from a read error. This rearrangement joins TRBV5-3 to TRBJ1-1; 7 bases are a match to TRBD1. TRBV5-3 is noted as an ORF with a role that remains uncertain. This CDR3 comprises 14 residues. This CDR3 is CASSFRQGNTEAFF. CDR3 in DNA: TGTGCCAGCAGCTTCAGACAGGGGAACACTGAAGCTTTCTTT.

V usage is TRBV11-3 and J usage is TRBJ2-7; 7 nucleotides agree with TRBD1. The trim removed 6 bases at V and 0 bases at J, leaving 5 bases unmatched. The CDR3 runs 14 residues. Germline V gives CDR1 SGHNT, CDR2 YENEEA. The CDR3 here is CASSSRGSSYEQYF. CDR3 sequence (DNA): TGTGCCAGCAGTTCCAGGGGGAGCTCCTACGAGCAGTACTTC.